Each of the 5 T cell receptor beta chains below was sequenced from the same sample in a study of blood T cell repertoires in COVID-19. Repertoires were generated with immunoSEQ multiplex PCR, while TCRdb's copy carries only in-frame clones and drops some. The sample lists about 180,000 clones, 70% to 90% occurring once. What was sequenced was peripheral blood. The receptors were gathered from a woman in her 30s with active or convalescent COVID-19.

The rearrangement links TRBV7-6 to TRBJ1-3; D uncertain. CDR1 is SGHVS, CDR2 FNYEAQ, per germline. The CDR3 contains 16 residues. V lost 5 bases and J lost 2, with 16 bases in between. CDR3: CASSPGVGVTGNTIYF. Here the CDR3 DNA reads TGTGCCAGCAGCCCCGGGGTGGGAGTAACTGGAAACACCATATATTTT.

J is TRBJ1-5 and V is TRBV7-2, with D possibly matching TRBD1 (6 bases). V gave up 4 bases and J gave up 0 bases, with 10 bases separating them. The CDR3 contains 15 residues. Germline CDR1 SGHTA, CDR2 FQGNSA. CDR3 amino acids: CASSSDRLSNQPQHF. The CDR3 bases are TGTGCCAGCAGCTCGGACAGACTTAGCAATCAGCCCCAGCATTTT.

This chain links TRBV30 with TRBJ1-1; TRBD1 matches 7 bases. The CDR3 consists of 15 residues. Germline V gene sequence: CDR1 GTSNPN, CDR2 SVGIG (reference sequence). The V and J ends lost 2 bases and 0 bases, in that order; junction bases with no gene match: 6. Here the CDR3 DNA reads TGTGCCTGGAGTCTGAACAGGGGTATGAACACTGAAGCTTTCTTT. Its protein is CAWSLNRGMNTEAFF. Full variable domain (missing parts from reference TRBV30 and TRBJ1-1): SQTIHQWPATLVQPVGSPLSLECTVEGTSNPNLYWYRQAAGRGLQLLFYSVGIGQISSEVPQNLSASRPQDRQFILSSKKLLLSDSGFYLCAWSLNRGMNTEAFFGQGTRLTVV.

This chain connects TRBV25-1 to TRBJ1-1; TRBD1 is a possible D gene (5 bases). The CDR3 has 15 residues. The V gene lost 4 bases and the J gene lost 0 bases, with 12 bases spanning the gap. Germline V gene sequence: CDR1 MGHDK, CDR2 SYGVNS. CDR3 loop: CASSVWGEVNTEAFF. The CDR3 nucleotides are TGTGCCAGCAGTGTTTGGGGGGAGGTGAACACTGAAGCTTTCTTT. Full variable domain (remainder filled in from reference TRBV25-1 and TRBJ1-1): EADIYQTPRYLVIGTGKKITLECSQTMGHDKMYWYQQDPGMELHLIHYSYGVNSTEKGDLSSESTVSRIRTEHFPLTLESARPSHTSQYLCASSVWGEVNTEAFFGQGTRLTVV.

The chain is built from TRBV6-5 and TRBJ1-2; D is unclear. The CDR3 is 15 residues long. The germline gives CDR1 MNHEY, CDR2 SVGAGI. Trimming took off 7 bases at V and 0 bases at J, with 15 bases between the two ends. CDR3 residues: CASTPGLSPNYGYTF. The CDR3, as DNA: TGTGCCAGCACCCCCGGACTCTCGCCTAACTATGGCTACACCTTC.